This TCR beta chain was captured by sequencing in a study of blood T cell repertoires in COVID-19. As for the study in general: The United States, Italy and Spain supplied acute and convalescent COVID-19 samples. T cells, B-cell-depleted T cells, or PBMCs provided the cDNA or gDNA that served as material.

The CDR3 runs to 18 residues. From germline, CDR1 is SGHDT and CDR2 YYEEEE. Unmatched junction bases numbered 11, after V lost 1 base and J lost 0 bases. Original methodology: Amplification from reference gene primers served as the basis for estimated nucleated cell counts. The assay was immunoSEQ multiplex PCR, and TCRdb's table has in-frame clones only and misses some. V and J calls and clone size are given by that table; D and trimming were obtained from the DNA. Of approximately 170,000 clones in the sample, 80% to 90% were seen once. This TCR derives from a woman aged 80 or over with acute or convalescent COVID-19. The chain links TRBV5-6 to TRBJ2-5; 8 nucleotides match TRBD2. Sequenced: peripheral blood. The CDR3 is CASSLSGGHWEDQETQYF. The CDR3 DNA reads TGTGCCAGCAGCTTGTCGGGGGGGCACTGGGAGGACCAAGAGACCCAGTACTTC.